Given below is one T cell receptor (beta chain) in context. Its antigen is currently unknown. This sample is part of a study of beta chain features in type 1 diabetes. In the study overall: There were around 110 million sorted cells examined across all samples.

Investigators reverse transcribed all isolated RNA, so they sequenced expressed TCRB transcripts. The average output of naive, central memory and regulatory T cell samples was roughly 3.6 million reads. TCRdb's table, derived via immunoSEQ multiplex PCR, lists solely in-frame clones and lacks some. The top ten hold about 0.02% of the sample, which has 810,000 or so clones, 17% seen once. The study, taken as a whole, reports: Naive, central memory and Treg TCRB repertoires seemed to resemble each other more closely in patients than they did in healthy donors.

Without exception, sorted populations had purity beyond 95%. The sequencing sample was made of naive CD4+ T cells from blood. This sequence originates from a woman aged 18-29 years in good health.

CDR3 loop: CASSSLLGSGANVLTF. The CDR3 region has the DNA TGTGCCAGCAGCTCCCTTCTTGGCTCTGGGGCCAACGTCCTGACTTTC. V and J are TRBV7-2 and TRBJ2-6; no reliable D call. V was shortened by 4 bases and J by 0 bases, with 10 bases between the two germline ends. The CDR3 loop spans 16 amino acids. Germline CDR1 SGHTA, CDR2 FQGNSA.